What follows is one T cell receptor beta chain and its context. Germline CDR1 is SGHTA and CDR2 is FQGTGA. This CDR3 has 14 residues. V shed 5 bases and J 7 bases; nucleotides not matched to a gene: 4. The record originates from a study of control samples from healthy donors and cancer patients. The assay was immunoSEQ multiplex PCR, and TCRdb's table has in-frame clones only and misses some. The repertoire consists of 120,000 or so clones, with about nine tenths occurring once and the leading ten covering about 8.7%. The receptor was derived from a man aged 40-49 years in good health. Material for sequencing was blood. The chain combines TRBV7-3 with TRBJ2-2, with 10 bases aligning to TRBD1. The CDR3 DNA sequence: TGTGCCAGCAGCCGACAGGGGGCGAACGGGGAGCTGTTTTTT. Residues: CASSRQGANGELFF.